One and the same sample provided the 19 T cell receptor beta chains below, sequenced in a study of T cell repertoires in cytomegalovirus infection. TCRdb re-called the reads with MiXCR, one entry per CDR3 protein. Among around 530,000 distinct CDR3 sequences listed, more than 15% were seen once. Material: CD8+ T cells from PBMCs. These receptors came from a human donor in good health (CMV status not recorded). Some clones in this sample may be carry-over from other donors' samples.

This clonotype was counted many times. The CDR3 here is CASTLNPREQYF. As DNA, the CDR3 is TGTGCCAGCACCCTAAACCCACGCGAGCAGTACTTC. This chain joins TRBV6-2 or TRBV6-3 and TRBJ2-7; D gene uncertain. The length of the CDR3 is 12 residues. V gave up 7 bases and J gave up 6 bases, with 13 bases separating them. Germline CDR1 and CDR2: MNHEY and SVGEGT.

This chain links TRBV9 with TRBJ2-1; 13 nucleotides match TRBD2. CDR3 length equals 22 residues. Germline V CDR1 and CDR2: SGDLS, YYNGEE. V was pared by 4 bases and J by 4 bases, with 23 bases of the junction left unmatched. The CDR3 nucleotides are TGTGCCAGCAGCCCCAGCCTCCCACGACTAGCGGGAGGAATAGTAACTTACAATGAGCAGTTCTTC. Translated: CASSPSLPRLAGGIVTYNEQFF.

Concerning this clonotype: This may come from a read error, since a much larger clone is one base off. Lacking the conserved final phenylalanine or tryptophan, this CDR3 likely reflects a read error. The rearrangement joins TRBV7-3 to TRBJ2-1; D remains ambiguous. This CDR3 spans 14 amino acids. The germline gives CDR1 SGHTA, CDR2 FQGTGA. V was shortened by 5 bases and J by 2 bases, with 10 bases between the two germline ends. The CDR3 here is CASSPSNPYNEQFL. The CDR3 coding sequence is TGTGCCAGCAGCCCTTCGAACCCCTACAATGAGCAGTTCTTA.

This clonotype was counted between two and nine times. CDR3 nucleotide sequence: TGTGCCAGCAGCTTGGAGGTGGGAAGGTATGGCTACACCTTC. Protein sequence: CASSLEVGRYGYTF. The gene calls are TRBV5-6 and TRBJ1-2; D not resolved. Trimming left V 0 bases short and J 5 bases short, with 11 bases between. The CDR3 is 14 residues long. From germline, CDR1 is SGHDT and CDR2 YYEEEE.

In its sample, this clonotype was seen once. One base away lies a much larger clone, so this may be a sequencing read error. The rearrangement joins TRBV15 to TRBJ2-3; D may match TRBD1 or TRBD2 (5 bases each). The germline CDR1 and CDR2 sequences are LNHNV and YYDKDF (reference sequence). The CDR3 sequence is 18 residues long. Trimming shortened V by 2 bases and J by 4 bases, and 22 bases separated the two germline ends. The CDR3 coding sequence is TGTGCCACCAGCAGATATTATGGGTACACGGGGCAGGCAGATACGCAGTATTTT. It translates to CATSRYYGYTGQADTQYF.

This clonotype was seen a few times. V usage is TRBV20-1 and J usage is TRBJ1-1; D remains unclear. This CDR3 spans 13 amino acids. Between the trimmed V and J ends, which lost 0 bases and 8 bases, there was a span of 13 bases. Germline CDR1 and CDR2: DFQATT and SNEGSKA (reference sequence). CDR3 sequence: CSARDGEVREAFF. The CDR3 bases are TGCAGTGCTAGAGACGGGGAGGTGCGGGAAGCTTTCTTT.

DNA for the CDR3: TGCAGCGCGCTAGGGAGTGAGCATTATTTT. It translates to CSALGSEHYF. The rearrangement joins TRBV29-1 to TRBJ2-3; D perhaps matches TRBD2 (5 bases). CDR3 length: 10 amino acids. Germline-derived CDR1 and CDR2 are SQVTM and ANQGSEA. V was pared by 7 bases and J by 15 bases, with 17 bases between.

The chain employs TRBV4-2 and TRBJ1-1; D may be TRBD1 (6 bases). Deletions cut 3 bases from V and 2 bases from J, with 16 bases between. CDR1 and CDR2 from the germline V gene are LGHNA and YNFKEQ. The CDR3 runs 16 residues. CDR3 DNA: TGTGCCAGCAGCCAGCCGCGGGAGGGGGACAACACTGAAGCTTTCTTT. Translated: CASSQPREGDNTEAFF.

On this clonotype: It may be a read error: a sequence one base away is much more abundant. The chain uses TRBV7-8 and TRBJ2-3, with 13 bases that match TRBD2. Germline lookup yields CDR1 SGHVS and CDR2 FQNEAQ. The CDR3 has 15 amino acids. This CDR3 is CASSLRTSGRDTKYF. In DNA, the CDR3 is TGTGCCAGCAGCTTAAGAACTAGCGGGAGGGATACGAAGTATTTT.

This clonotype was counted many times. The V call is TRBV11-2, the J call TRBJ2-2, with 10 bases lining up with TRBD1. This CDR3 region has 14 residues. Unmatched junction bases numbered 2, after V lost 4 bases and J lost 6 bases. From germline, CDR1 is SGHAT and CDR2 FQNNGV. In nucleotides, the CDR3 is TGTGCCAGCAGCTGGGACAGGGGACCCGGGGAGCTGTTTTTT. Protein sequence: CASSWDRGPGELFF.

A few counts support this clonotype. This chain connects TRBV6-5 to TRBJ2-7, with 9 nucleotides matching TRBD1. The germline V gene has CDR1 MNHEY and CDR2 SVGAGI. The ends lost 6 bases at V and 3 bases at J; junction bases unmatched: 9. There are 15 residues in the CDR3. For the CDR3, the DNA is TGTGCCAGCAGAAATCCCCGGGACAGGGTCTACGAGCAGTACTTC. Translating it yields CASRNPRDRVYEQYF.

This clonotype showed up just a few times. The CDR3, as DNA: TGCAGTGCTAGGGTACCTGGCGCGGGACACGAGTCCTACAATGAGCAGTTCTTC. Protein: CSARVPGAGHESYNEQFF. The V gene is TRBV20-1, the J gene TRBJ2-1; D may correspond to TRBD1 or TRBD2 (6 bases each). Trimming pared 3 bases from V and 1 base from J, leaving 22 bases between. Germline V gene lookup returns CDR1 DFQATT and CDR2 SNEGSKA (reference sequence). The CDR3 has 18 residues.

This clonotype occurred a few times. The chain is built from TRBV20-1 and TRBJ2-3; D not certain. CDR1 is DFQATT, CDR2 SNEGSKA, per germline (reference sequence). The V and J ends lost 3 bases and 0 bases respectively, with 16 bases between them. This CDR3 has 16 amino acids. The CDR3 loop reads CSARALRTPSTDTQYF. In DNA, the CDR3 is TGCAGTGCTAGGGCTCTCCGGACGCCTAGCACAGATACGCAGTATTTT.

This clonotype has at least ten counts. The rearrangement uses TRBV7-9 and TRBJ2-1; no definite D call. Per the germline V gene, CDR1 is SEHNR and CDR2 is FQNEAQ (reference sequence). The CDR3 runs 16 residues. Trimming shortened V by 4 bases and J by 0 bases, and 13 bases separated the two germline ends. Here the CDR3 reads CASSSGRTSSYNEQFF. The CDR3 nucleotides read TGTGCCAGCAGCTCCGGACGGACGAGCTCCTACAATGAGCAGTTCTTC.

This clonotype was seen repeatedly, ten times or more. The V gene is TRBV6-1, the J gene TRBJ1-1, with D perhaps matching TRBD1 (6 bases). This CDR3 region has 16 residues. Trimming removed 4 bases at V and 1 base at J, with 16 bases between. The germline CDR1 and CDR2 sequences are MNHNS and SASEGT. CDR3 bases: TGTGCCAGCAGTGCACGGCAAGGGGGAGAGAACACTGAAGCTTTCTTT. Encoded protein: CASSARQGGENTEAFF.

There are a few counts of this clonotype. This chain links TRBV3-1 with TRBJ1-2, with TRBD1 as a possible D gene (6 bases). Germline CDR1 and CDR2: LGHDT and YNNKEL (reference sequence). Trimming cost V 0 bases and J 5 bases, with 19 bases left between them. This CDR3 spans 17 amino acids. DNA of the CDR3: TGTGCCAGCAGCCAAGAAGAGAAAGACAGGCACCGGTATGGCTACACCTTC. This gives the protein CASSQEEKDRHRYGYTF. Using reference TRBV3-1 and TRBJ1-2 for the parts outside the CDR3, the full variable domain is DTAVSQTPKYLVTQMGNDKSIKCEQNLGHDTMYWYKQDSKKFLKIMFSYNNKELIINETVPNRFSPKSPDKAHLNLHINSLELGDSAVYFCASSQEEKDRHRYGYTFGSGTRLTVV.

The genes are TRBV4-1 and TRBJ1-2; D unclear. The germline V and J ends were trimmed by 1 base and 8 bases, with 14 bases remaining between them. The CDR3 loop spans 14 amino acids. Germline-derived CDR1 and CDR2 are MGHRA and YSYEKL. The CDR3 protein is CASSQVLTQEGYTF. For the CDR3, the DNA is TGCGCCAGCAGCCAAGTCCTCACCCAGGAGGGCTACACCTTC.

The table lists this clonotype with many counts. V gene TRBV5-6 combines with J gene TRBJ2-4; maybe TRBD1 (6 bases). Germline CDR1 reads SGHDT; CDR2 reads YYEEEE. V lost 3 bases, J lost 4 bases, and 17 bases lay in between. CDR3 size: 16 residues. CDR3: CASSWFGLDSKNIQYF. In nucleotides, the CDR3 is TGTGCCAGCAGCTGGTTTGGATTGGACAGTAAAAACATTCAGTACTTC.

J is TRBJ2-7 and V is TRBV14, with 10 bases matching TRBD1. The germline gives CDR1 SGHDN, CDR2 FVKESK. J lost 4 bases, V lost 0 bases, and 9 bases had no gene match. The CDR3 has 17 amino acids. CDR3 amino acids: CASSQDLRQGARYEQYF. The CDR3 region has the DNA TGTGCCAGCAGCCAAGACTTAAGACAGGGGGCGCGGTACGAGCAGTACTTC. Using reference TRBV14 and TRBJ2-7 for the parts outside the CDR3, the full variable domain is EAGVTQFPSHSVIEKGQTVTLRCDPISGHDNLYWYRRVMGKEIKFLLHFVKESKQDESGMPNNRFLAERTGGTYSTLKVQPAELEDSGVYFCASSQDLRQGARYEQYFGPGTRLTVT.